Detailed here is one T cell receptor (beta chain). This entry comes from a study of response to subunit inactivated influenza vaccine. J gave up 5 bases and V 4 bases, and 7 bases lay outside the gene matches. The length of the CDR3 is 16 residues. Germline CDR1 is SGHRS and CDR2 is YFSETQ. Each CDR3 protein is one row after TCRdb ran MiXCR on the RT-PCR reads. The sample has some 850,000 distinct CDR3 sequences, less than 20% seen once; the top ten hold under 13%. This material consisted of PBMCs from blood, taken roughly 5 days after vaccination. The receptor was derived from a man in his fifties or sixties who received an inactivated influenza vaccine. This chain links TRBV5-1 with TRBJ2-3; the match to TRBD2 covers 13 bases. CDR3 sequence: CASSPQGTSGIDTQYF. CDR3 coding DNA: TGCGCCAGCAGCCCCCAGGGGACTAGCGGGATAGATACGCAGTATTTT.